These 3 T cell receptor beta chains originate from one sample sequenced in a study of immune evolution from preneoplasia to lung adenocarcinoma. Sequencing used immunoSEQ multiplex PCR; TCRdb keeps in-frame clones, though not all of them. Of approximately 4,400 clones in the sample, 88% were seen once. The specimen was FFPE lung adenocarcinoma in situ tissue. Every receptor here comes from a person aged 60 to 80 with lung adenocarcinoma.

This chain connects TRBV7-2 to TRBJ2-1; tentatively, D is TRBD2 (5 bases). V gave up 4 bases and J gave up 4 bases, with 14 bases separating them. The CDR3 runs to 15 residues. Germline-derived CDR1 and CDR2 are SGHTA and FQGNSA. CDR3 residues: CASSSPLGGYNEQFF. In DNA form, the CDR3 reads TGTGCCAGCAGCTCCCCTTTGGGCGGGTACAATGAGCAGTTCTTC.

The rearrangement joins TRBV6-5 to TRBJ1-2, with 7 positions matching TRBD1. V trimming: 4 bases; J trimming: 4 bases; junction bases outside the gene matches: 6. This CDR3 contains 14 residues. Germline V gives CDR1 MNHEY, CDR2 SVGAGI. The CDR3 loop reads CASSLEQGSYGYTF. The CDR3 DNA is TGTGCCAGCAGTTTGGAACAGGGGTCCTATGGCTACACCTTC.

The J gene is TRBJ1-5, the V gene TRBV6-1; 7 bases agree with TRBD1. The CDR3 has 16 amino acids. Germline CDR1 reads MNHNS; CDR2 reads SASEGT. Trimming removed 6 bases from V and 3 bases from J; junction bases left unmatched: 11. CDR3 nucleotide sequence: TGTGCCAGCAGCGAAAAAACAGGGGCGAACAATCAGCCCCAGCATTTT. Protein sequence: CASSEKTGANNQPQHF.